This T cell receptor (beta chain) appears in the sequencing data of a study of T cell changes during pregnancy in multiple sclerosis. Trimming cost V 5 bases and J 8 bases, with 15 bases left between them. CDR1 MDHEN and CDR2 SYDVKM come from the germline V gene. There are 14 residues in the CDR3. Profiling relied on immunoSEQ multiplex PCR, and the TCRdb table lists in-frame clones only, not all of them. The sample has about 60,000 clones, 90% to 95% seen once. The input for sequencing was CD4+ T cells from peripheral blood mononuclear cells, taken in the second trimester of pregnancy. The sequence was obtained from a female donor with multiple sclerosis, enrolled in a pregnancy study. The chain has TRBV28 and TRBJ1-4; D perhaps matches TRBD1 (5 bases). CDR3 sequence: CASSLQGEKEKLFF. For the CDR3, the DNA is TGTGCCAGCAGTCTTCAGGGTGAAAAGGAAAAACTGTTTTTT.